The 31 T cell receptor beta chains listed next were all sequenced from one sample in a study of blood T cell repertoires in COVID-19. Assay: immunoSEQ multiplex PCR; the TCRdb copy retains only in-frame clones and omits some. In the table there are over 250,000 clones, approximately 89% of which are singletons. The material sequenced was PBMCs or T cells enriched from blood (not recorded which). The receptors shown here come from an older woman who had recovered from COVID-19.

This chain joins TRBV7-9 and TRBJ2-1; D possibly corresponds to TRBD1 (5 bases). CDR1 and CDR2 (germline): SEHNR, FQNEAQ (reference sequence). This CDR3 spans 14 amino acids. Trimming took off 3 bases at V and 2 bases at J, with 8 bases between the two ends. CDR3 sequence (DNA): TGTGCCAGCAGCTTTGACAGCACCTACAATGAGCAGTTCTTC. Encoded protein: CASSFDSTYNEQFF.

The genes are TRBV12-3 or TRBV12-4 and TRBJ1-4; 7 nucleotides agree with TRBD1. CDR3 length: 13 residues. J gave up 5 bases and V 7 bases, and 4 bases lay outside the gene matches. The CDR3 nucleotides are TGTGCCAGCAACCCGGGACAGAATGAAAAACTGTTTTTT. Its protein is CASNPGQNEKLFF.

The CDR3, as DNA: TGTGCCAGCAGCCCTGCTCTGGCAGGGATTCCCGGGGAGCTGTTTTTT. It is translated as CASSPALAGIPGELFF. The V gene is TRBV9, the J gene TRBJ2-2; tentatively, D is TRBD1 (5 bases). The CDR3 contains 16 residues. V lost 4 bases to trimming and J lost 6 bases, with 19 bases between them. Per the germline V gene, CDR1 is SGDLS and CDR2 is YYNGEE.

The gene calls are TRBV2 and TRBJ1-5; D gene unclear. CDR3 length: 15 amino acids. Trimming pared 6 bases from V and 3 bases from J, leaving 15 bases between. Looked up from germline, CDR1 is SNHLY and CDR2 is FYNNEI. In DNA form, the CDR3 reads TGTGCCAGCAGACCCTACGGGGTGGCCAATCAGCCCCAGCATTTT. It translates to CASRPYGVANQPQHF.

V is TRBV5-4 and J is TRBJ2-6; 9 bases fit TRBD1. The V and J ends lost 0 bases and 0 bases, in that order; junction bases with no gene match: 7. This CDR3 region has 19 residues. The germline V gene has CDR1 SGHNT and CDR2 YYREEE (reference sequence). CDR3 sequence reads: CASSLEYGQGISGANVLTF. DNA for the CDR3: TGTGCCAGCAGCTTGGAGTATGGACAGGGGATCTCTGGGGCCAACGTCCTGACTTTC.

This chain connects TRBV5-4 to TRBJ1-2, with D perhaps matching TRBD1 (6 bases). The CDR3 is made up of 13 amino acids. Germline V gene lookup returns CDR1 SGHNT and CDR2 YYREEE (reference sequence). V was pared by 5 bases and J by 6 bases, with 14 bases between. CDR3: CASSSQGSDGYTF. DNA for the CDR3: TGTGCCAGCAGTTCCCAGGGGAGTGATGGCTACACCTTC.

The CDR3 DNA follows: TGTGCCAGCAATGTAGCGGGGGTGAACACCGGGGAGCTGTTTTTT. Residues: CASNVAGVNTGELFF. This chain joins TRBV9 and TRBJ2-2; 9 bases match TRBD2. The CDR3 covers 15 residues. Germline V gene data show CDR1 as SGDLS and CDR2 as YYNGEE. V was pared by 6 bases and J by 1 base, with 4 bases of the junction left unmatched.

This clone was detected once. V usage is TRBV5-4 and J usage is TRBJ1-2; TRBD1 matches at 7 bases. V dropped 5 bases and J dropped 6; count of bases not matched to a gene: 7. This CDR3 has 13 residues. The germline V gene encodes CDR1 SGHNT and CDR2 YYREEE (reference sequence). The CDR3 region is CASRPRGKDGYTF. As DNA, the CDR3 is TGTGCCAGCAGACCCAGGGGGAAGGATGGCTACACCTTC.

The CDR3 nucleotides are TGTGCCACCCTTCCGGGACAGCAGACCGGGGAGCTGTTTTTT. Protein sequence: CATLPGQQTGELFF. The chain carries TRBV28 and TRBJ2-2; TRBD1 matches 7 bases. Germline loops: CDR1 MDHEN, CDR2 SYDVKM. V was clipped by 10 bases and J by 5 bases; unmatched bases: 10. This CDR3 is 14 amino acids long.

This clone is termed medium-sized. The rearrangement uses TRBV5-1 and TRBJ1-6; no firm D call. V was cut by 0 bases and J by 8 bases, with 9 bases left in between. Per the germline V gene, CDR1 is SGHRS and CDR2 is YFSETQ. This CDR3 has 14 residues. CDR3 sequence reads: CASSLDRPDSPLHF. Here the CDR3 DNA reads TGCGCCAGCAGCTTGGACAGACCTGATTCACCCCTCCACTTT.

This clone was found a few times. The V and J genes are TRBV7-9 and TRBJ1-1; no reliable D call. Germline V gene sequence: CDR1 SEHNR, CDR2 FQNEAQ (reference sequence). Trimming cost V 5 bases and J 5 bases, with 15 bases left between them. The CDR3 runs to 14 residues. CDR3 in amino acids: CASSPRGVGTEAFF. The CDR3 nucleotides read TGTGCCAGCAGCCCCCGCGGGGTTGGGACTGAAGCTTTCTTT. Full variable domain (remainder filled in from reference TRBV7-9 and TRBJ1-1): DTGVSQNPRHKITKRGQNVTFRCDPISEHNRLYWYRQTLGQGPEFLTYFQNEAQLEKSRLLSDRFSAERPKGSFSTLEIQRTEQGDSAMYLCASSPRGVGTEAFFGQGTRLTVV.

The rearrangement links TRBV7-8 to TRBJ1-5; D ambiguous. The ends were cut back, 1 base at V and 4 bases at J, with 5 bases in the middle. Germline V lookup: CDR1 SGHVS, CDR2 FQNEAQ. The CDR3 consists of 13 residues. As DNA, the CDR3 is TGTGCCAGCAGCTTAGTTGAGAATCAGCCCCAGCATTTT. Its translation is CASSLVENQPQHF.

V usage is TRBV24-1 and J usage is TRBJ2-1; TRBD2 matches 15 bases. Germline V gene lookup returns CDR1 KGHDR and CDR2 SFDVKD. The length of the CDR3 is 13 residues. J gave up 14 bases and V 4 bases, and 2 bases lay outside the gene matches. The CDR3 is CATSDGLAGGEFF. CDR3 DNA sequence: TGTGCCACCAGTGACGGACTAGCGGGAGGGGAGTTCTTC.

V is TRBV19 and J is TRBJ1-5; a weak D match, TRBD1 (6 bases). CDR3 length: 16 residues. Germline V gene sequence: CDR1 LNHDA, CDR2 SQIVND (reference sequence). V gave up 3 bases and J gave up 9 bases, with 21 bases separating them. CDR3 sequence: CASSIRGGDVFRPQHF. CDR3 nucleotides: TGTGCCAGTAGTATCAGAGGGGGGGACGTCTTCCGGCCCCAGCATTTT.

The rearrangement links TRBV5-1 to TRBJ1-4; TRBD1 might be the D (6 bases). This CDR3 is built from 12 residues. CDR1 and CDR2 (germline): SGHRS, YFSETQ. The V end was cut by 7 bases, the J end by 7 bases, with 11 bases between. The CDR3 nucleotides read TGCGCCAGCTCCACACAGGGTGAAAAACTGTTTTTT. Translated, it gives CASSTQGEKLFF.

The chain combines TRBV3-1 (or the pseudogene TRBV3-2) with TRBJ1-2; D is uncertain. Trimming removed 2 bases at V and 8 bases at J, with 12 bases between. The length of the CDR3 is 13 residues. Germline V gene sequence: CDR1 LGHDT, CDR2 YNNKEL (reference sequence). The CDR3 region is CASSQNSPGGYTF. As DNA, the CDR3 is TGTGCCAGCAGCCAAAATTCGCCAGGCGGCTACACCTTC.

This clone was seen just once. The rearrangement uses TRBV30 and TRBJ1-2; 8 nucleotides line up with TRBD1. The CDR3 has 13 residues. Germline lookup yields CDR1 GTSNPN and CDR2 SVGIG (reference sequence). The V segment lost 4 bases and the J segment 4 bases; nucleotides outside the gene matches: 5. The chain's CDR3 is CAWKRDRPYGYTF. The CDR3 nucleotides read TGTGCCTGGAAGAGGGACAGGCCCTATGGCTACACCTTC. Together with reference TRBV30 and TRBJ1-2, the CDR3 gives the full variable domain: SQTIHQWPATLVQPVGSPLSLECTVEGTSNPNLYWYRQAAGRGLQLLFYSVGIGQISSEVPQNLSASRPQDRQFILSSKKLLLSDSGFYLCAWKRDRPYGYTFGSGTRLTVV.

This sequence joins TRBV5-5 and TRBJ2-2, with TRBD1 matching 7 bases. J lost 3 bases, V lost 2 bases, and 10 bases had no gene match. The CDR3 totals 17 residues. Per the germline V gene, CDR1 is SGHKS and CDR2 is YYEKEE (reference sequence). CDR3 DNA sequence: TGTGCCAGCAGCTTCGGCAGGGGGTACAGGGACACCGGGGAGCTGTTTTTT. Amino acid sequence: CASSFGRGYRDTGELFF.

CDR3 protein: CASSTIDREDTEAFF. The CDR3 region has the DNA TGTGCCAGTAGTACTATTGACAGGGAGGATACTGAAGCTTTCTTT. The chain couples TRBV19 to TRBJ1-1, with 7 nucleotides matching TRBD1. V dropped 4 bases and J dropped 5; count of bases not matched to a gene: 10. There are 15 residues in the CDR3. Per germline, CDR1 LNHDA and CDR2 SQIVND (reference sequence).

The chain employs TRBV6-1 and TRBJ1-2, with 11 bases fitting TRBD1. The CDR3 has 15 amino acids. Germline CDR1 MNHNS, CDR2 SASEGT. With 1 base clipped from V and 6 bases from J, the junction kept 4 bases outside the gene matches. In DNA, the CDR3 is TGTGCCAGCAGTGAAGGGACAGGGGGCTGGGATGGCTACACCTTC. Amino acid sequence: CASSEGTGGWDGYTF.

This rearrangement joins TRBV3-1 (or the pseudogene TRBV3-2) to TRBJ2-2; the D gene is possibly TRBD2 (6 bases). Trimming took 3 bases from V and 3 from J, leaving 8 bases between them. The CDR3 runs 14 residues. Germline CDR1 LGHDT, CDR2 YNNKEL (reference sequence). The CDR3 reads CASSQEGYTGELFF. For the CDR3, the DNA is TGTGCCAGCAGCCAGGAGGGTTACACCGGGGAGCTGTTTTTT.

A single count supports this clone. The rearrangement uses TRBV6-5 and TRBJ1-2, with D tentatively TRBD1 (5 bases). The CDR3 runs 13 residues. Germline assignment: CDR1 MNHEY and CDR2 SVGAGI. Trimming took off 0 bases at V and 5 bases at J, with 7 bases between the two ends. The CDR3 DNA follows: TGTGCCAGCAGTTACTCAGACAGTTATGGCTACACCTTC. Its protein is CASSYSDSYGYTF.

This chain joins TRBV29-1 and TRBJ2-3; 7 bases line up with TRBD2. Trimming took 4 bases from V and 4 from J; bases not matched to a gene: 2. Per germline, CDR1 SQVTM and CDR2 ANQGSEA. The CDR3 runs 12 residues. The CDR3 spells CSVAGGPDTQYF. The CDR3 DNA reads as TGCAGCGTTGCGGGAGGCCCAGATACGCAGTATTTT.

This clone was counted once. The rearrangement joins TRBV5-6 to TRBJ2-2; D possibly corresponds to TRBD1 (5 bases). With 2 bases removed from V and 6 bases from J, the gap between germline ends came to 8 bases. The germline gives CDR1 SGHDT, CDR2 YYEEEE. The CDR3 runs to 13 residues. Written as DNA, the CDR3 is TGTGCCAGCAGCTTTGCCAGGGCCGGGGAGCTGTTTTTT. Amino acid sequence: CASSFARAGELFF.

The chain combines TRBV2 with TRBJ1-4, with a tentative D call TRBD1 (6 bases). Germline values: CDR1 SNHLY, CDR2 FYNNEI. The CDR3 consists of 14 residues. Deletions cut 4 bases from V and 7 bases from J, with 13 bases between. The CDR3 protein is CASSVGGQGEKLFF. CDR3 coding DNA: TGTGCCAGCAGTGTTGGGGGACAAGGTGAAAAACTGTTTTTT.

The chain links TRBV6-1 to TRBJ2-1; TRBD2 matches 10 bases. Unmatched junction bases numbered 7, after V lost 7 bases and J lost 4 bases. Germline CDR1 reads MNHNS; CDR2 reads SASEGT. There are 15 residues in the CDR3. CDR3 sequence: CASIMTSGSYNEQFF. CDR3 nucleotides: TGTGCCAGCATTATGACTAGCGGGTCTTACAATGAGCAGTTCTTC.

This clone was recorded only once. The chain combines TRBV30 with TRBJ1-2; 7 bases agree with TRBD1. CDR1 GTSNPN and CDR2 SVGIG come from the germline V gene (reference sequence). This CDR3 contains 13 residues. The junction had 5 bases not matched to a gene; V was cut back by 2 bases and J by 5 bases. CDR3 bases: TGTGCCTGGAGTCAGACAGGGACTTATGGCTACACCTTC. Protein sequence: CAWSQTGTYGYTF.

The chain uses TRBV30 and TRBJ1-3; 7 bases align to TRBD1. The CDR3 contains 14 residues. V lost 1 base, J lost 4 bases, and 4 bases stayed unmatched. Germline CDR1 and CDR2: GTSNPN and SVGIG (reference sequence). The CDR3 loop is CAWSASGQGNTIYF. The CDR3 DNA reads TGTGCCTGGAGTGCTTCGGGACAGGGAAACACCATATATTTT.

This chain links TRBV5-4 with TRBJ1-3, with D unclear. The germline V gene encodes CDR1 SGHNT and CDR2 YYREEE (reference sequence). The germline V and J ends were trimmed by 5 bases and 5 bases, with 11 bases remaining between them. This CDR3 region has 13 residues. DNA of the CDR3: TGTGCCAGCAGTTCTCCCCCTCGAAACACCATATATTTT. Translated: CASSSPPRNTIYF.

The V call is TRBV28, the J call TRBJ1-5; 8 bases are a match to TRBD1. Losses at the gene ends were 7 bases for V and 6 bases for J; bases not matched to a gene: 11. CDR1 is MDHEN and CDR2 is SYDVKM in the germline V gene. CDR3 size: 15 residues. The CDR3 reads CASTRDRGRRQPQHF. The DNA of the CDR3 is TGTGCCAGCACCAGAGACAGGGGCCGACGTCAGCCCCAGCATTTT.

CDR3 protein: CASKGGAEEKLFF. The DNA of the CDR3 is TGTGCCAGCAAAGGGGGCGCGGAGGAAAAACTGTTTTTT. The chain uses TRBV6-4 and TRBJ1-4, with 7 bases lining up with TRBD1. The V segment lost 7 bases and the J segment 8 bases; nucleotides outside the gene matches: 7. Germline loops: CDR1 MRHNA, CDR2 SNTAGT. There are 13 residues in the CDR3.